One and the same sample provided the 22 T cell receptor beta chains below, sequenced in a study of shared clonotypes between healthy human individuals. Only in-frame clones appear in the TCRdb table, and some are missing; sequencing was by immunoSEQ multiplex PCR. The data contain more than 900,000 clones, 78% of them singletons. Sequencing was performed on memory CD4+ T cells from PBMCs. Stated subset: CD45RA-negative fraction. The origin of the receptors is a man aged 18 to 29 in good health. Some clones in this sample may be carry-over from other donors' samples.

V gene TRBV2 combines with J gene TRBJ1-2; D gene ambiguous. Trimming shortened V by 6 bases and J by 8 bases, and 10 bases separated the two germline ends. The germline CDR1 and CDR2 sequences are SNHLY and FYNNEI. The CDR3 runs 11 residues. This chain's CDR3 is CASRYSGGYTF. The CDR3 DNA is TGTGCCAGCAGGTACAGTGGCGGCTACACCTTC.

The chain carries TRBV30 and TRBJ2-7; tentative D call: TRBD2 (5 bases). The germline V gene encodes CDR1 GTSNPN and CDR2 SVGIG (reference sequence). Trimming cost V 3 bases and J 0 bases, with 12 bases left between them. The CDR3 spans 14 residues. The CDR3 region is CAWSLEDFSYEQYF. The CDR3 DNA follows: TGTGCCTGGAGCCTGGAGGACTTCTCCTACGAGCAGTACTTC.

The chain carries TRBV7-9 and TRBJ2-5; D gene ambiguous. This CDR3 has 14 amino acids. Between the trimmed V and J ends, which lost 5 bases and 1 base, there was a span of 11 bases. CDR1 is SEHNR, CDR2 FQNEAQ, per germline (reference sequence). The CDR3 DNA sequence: TGTGCCAGCAGCAAGGTGACCCTCCAAGAGACCCAGTACTTC. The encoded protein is CASSKVTLQETQYF.

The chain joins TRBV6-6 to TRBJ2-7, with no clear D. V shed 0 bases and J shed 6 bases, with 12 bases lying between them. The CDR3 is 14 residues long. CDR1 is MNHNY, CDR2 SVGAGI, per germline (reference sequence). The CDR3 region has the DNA TGTGCCAGCAGTTACTCGGCCCGAGTAGGCGAGCAGTACTTC. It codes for CASSYSARVGEQYF.

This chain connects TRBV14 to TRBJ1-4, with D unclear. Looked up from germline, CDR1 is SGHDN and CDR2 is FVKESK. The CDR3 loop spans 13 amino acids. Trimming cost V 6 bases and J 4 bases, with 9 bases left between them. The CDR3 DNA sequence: TGTGCCAGCAGTCCTGGACTTAATGAAAAACTGTTTTTT. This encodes CASSPGLNEKLFF.

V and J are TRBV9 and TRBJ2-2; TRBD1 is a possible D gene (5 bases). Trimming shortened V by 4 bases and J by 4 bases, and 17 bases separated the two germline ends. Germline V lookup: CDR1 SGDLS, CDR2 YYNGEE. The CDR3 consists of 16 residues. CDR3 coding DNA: TGTGCCAGCAGCCCGGACCTGGGGCGGTTCACCGGGGAGCTGTTTTTT. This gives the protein CASSPDLGRFTGELFF.

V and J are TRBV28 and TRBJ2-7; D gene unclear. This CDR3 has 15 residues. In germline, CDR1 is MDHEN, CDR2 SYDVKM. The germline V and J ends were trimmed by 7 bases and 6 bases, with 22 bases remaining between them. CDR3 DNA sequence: TGTGCCAGCACCTCCCCCGGGCGTCTCGCTACCGAGCAGTACTTC. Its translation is CASTSPGRLATEQYF.

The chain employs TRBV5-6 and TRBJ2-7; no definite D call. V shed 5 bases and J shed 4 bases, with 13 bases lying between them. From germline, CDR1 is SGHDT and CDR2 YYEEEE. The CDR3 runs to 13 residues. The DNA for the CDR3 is TGTGCCAGCAGTCCGCCCGGCCGATACGAGCAGTACTTC. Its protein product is CASSPPGRYEQYF. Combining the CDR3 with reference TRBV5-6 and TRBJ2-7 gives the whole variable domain DAGVTQSPTHLIKTRGQQVTLRCSPKSGHDTVSWYQQALGQGPQFIFQYYEEEERQRGNFPDRFSGHQFPNYSSELNVNALLLGDSALYLCASSPPGRYEQYFGPGTRLTVT.

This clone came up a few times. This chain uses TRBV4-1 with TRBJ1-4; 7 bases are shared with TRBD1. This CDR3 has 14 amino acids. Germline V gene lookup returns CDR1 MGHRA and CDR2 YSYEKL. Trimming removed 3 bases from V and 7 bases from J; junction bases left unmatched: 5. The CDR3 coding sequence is TGCGCCAGCAGCCATCGACAGGGATTTGAAAAACTGTTTTTT. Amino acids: CASSHRQGFEKLFF.

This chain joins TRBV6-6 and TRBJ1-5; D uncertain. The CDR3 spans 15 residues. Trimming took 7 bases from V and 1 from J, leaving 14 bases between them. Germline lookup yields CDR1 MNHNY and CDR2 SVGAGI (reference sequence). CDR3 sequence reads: CASTKGLPSNQPQHF. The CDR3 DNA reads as TGTGCCAGCACCAAAGGGTTACCCAGCAATCAGCCCCAGCATTTT.

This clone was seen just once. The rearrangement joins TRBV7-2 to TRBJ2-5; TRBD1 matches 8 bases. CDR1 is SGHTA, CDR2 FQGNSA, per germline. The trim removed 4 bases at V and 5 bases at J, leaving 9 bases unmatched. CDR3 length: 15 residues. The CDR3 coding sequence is TGTGCCAGCAGCTCCCGGACAGGGAATAGGGAGACCCAGTACTTC. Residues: CASSSRTGNRETQYF.

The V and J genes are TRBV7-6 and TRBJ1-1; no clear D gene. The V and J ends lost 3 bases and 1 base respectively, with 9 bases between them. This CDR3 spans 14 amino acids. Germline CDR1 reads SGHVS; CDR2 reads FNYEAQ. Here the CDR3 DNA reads TGTGCCAGCAGCTTCAAAGGAGCGAACACTGAAGCTTTCTTT. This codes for CASSFKGANTEAFF.

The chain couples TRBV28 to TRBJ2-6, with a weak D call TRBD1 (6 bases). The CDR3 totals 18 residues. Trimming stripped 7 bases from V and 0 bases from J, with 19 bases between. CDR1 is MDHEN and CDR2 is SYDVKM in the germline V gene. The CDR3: CASTLRPGHLSGANVLTF. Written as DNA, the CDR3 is TGTGCCAGCACACTCCGACCGGGACACCTCTCTGGGGCCAACGTCCTGACTTTC.

CDR3 residues: CASSLGDRAGNTIYF. CDR3 sequence (DNA): TGTGCCAGCAGCTTAGGGGACAGGGCTGGAAACACCATATATTTT. The J gene is TRBJ1-3, the V gene TRBV11-2; 9 bases are shared with TRBD1. J gave up 2 bases and V 1 base, and 0 bases lay outside the gene matches. The length of the CDR3 is 15 residues. CDR1 and CDR2 (germline): SGHAT, FQNNGV.

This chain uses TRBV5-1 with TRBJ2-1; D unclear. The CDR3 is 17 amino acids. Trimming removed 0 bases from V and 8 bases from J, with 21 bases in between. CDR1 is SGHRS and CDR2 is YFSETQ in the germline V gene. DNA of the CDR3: TGCGCCAGCAGCTTGGCCATTAGTATGCGGTTAGTCGATGAGCAGTTCTTC. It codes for CASSLAISMRLVDEQFF. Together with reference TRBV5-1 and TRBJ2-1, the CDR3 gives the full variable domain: KAGVTQTPRYLIKTRGQQVTLSCSPISGHRSVSWYQQTPGQGLQFLFEYFSETQRNKGNFPGRFSGRQFSNSRSEMNVSTLELGDSALYLCASSLAISMRLVDEQFFGPGTRLTVL.

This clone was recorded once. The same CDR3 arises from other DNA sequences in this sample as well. The CDR3 loop reads CASSLLGQGTDTQYF. In nucleotides, the CDR3 is TGCGCCAGCAGCTTGTTAGGACAGGGCACAGATACGCAGTATTTT. The gene calls are TRBV5-1 and TRBJ2-3; 7 nucleotides match TRBD1. V dropped 1 base and J dropped 1; count of bases not matched to a gene: 3. This CDR3 is built from 15 residues. Germline V CDR1 and CDR2: SGHRS, YFSETQ.

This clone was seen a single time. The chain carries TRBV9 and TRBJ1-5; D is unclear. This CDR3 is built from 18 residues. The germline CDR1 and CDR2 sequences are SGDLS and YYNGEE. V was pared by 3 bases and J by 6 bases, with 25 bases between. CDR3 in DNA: TGTGCCAGCAGCGCTTATAAAATCCCACGGTCGTATCCTCAGCCCCAGCATTTT. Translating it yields CASSAYKIPRSYPQPQHF.

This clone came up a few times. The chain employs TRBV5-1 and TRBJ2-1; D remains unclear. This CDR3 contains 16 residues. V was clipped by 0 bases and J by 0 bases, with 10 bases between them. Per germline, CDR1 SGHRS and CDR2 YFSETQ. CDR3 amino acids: CASSLAGRLSYNEQFF. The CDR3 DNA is TGCGCCAGCAGCTTGGCCGGACGTCTCTCCTACAATGAGCAGTTCTTC.

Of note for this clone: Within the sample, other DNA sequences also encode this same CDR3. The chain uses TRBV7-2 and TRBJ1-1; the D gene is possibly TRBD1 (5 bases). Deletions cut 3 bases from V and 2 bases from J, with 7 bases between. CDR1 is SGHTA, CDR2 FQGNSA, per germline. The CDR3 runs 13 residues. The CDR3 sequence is CASSFQGNTEAFF. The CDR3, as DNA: TGTGCCAGCAGCTTCCAGGGAAACACTGAAGCTTTCTTT. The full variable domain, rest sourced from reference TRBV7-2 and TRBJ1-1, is GAGVSQSPSNKVTEKGKDVELRCDPISGHTALYWYRQSLGQGLEFLIYFQGNSAPDKSGLPSDRFSAERTGGSVSTLTIQRTQQEDSAVYLCASSFQGNTEAFFGQGTRLTVV.

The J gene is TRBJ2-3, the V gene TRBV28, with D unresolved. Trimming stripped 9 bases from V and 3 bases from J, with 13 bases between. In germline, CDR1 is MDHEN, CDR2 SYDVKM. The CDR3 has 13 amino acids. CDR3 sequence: CASIGLTTDTQYF. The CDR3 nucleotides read TGTGCCAGTATAGGGTTAACAACAGATACGCAGTATTTT.

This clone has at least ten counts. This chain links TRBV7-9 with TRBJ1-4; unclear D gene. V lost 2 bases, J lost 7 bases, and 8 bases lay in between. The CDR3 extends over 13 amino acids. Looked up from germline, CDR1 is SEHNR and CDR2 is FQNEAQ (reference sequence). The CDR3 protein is CASSLLYTEKLFF. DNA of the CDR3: TGTGCCAGCAGCTTATTATATACTGAAAAACTGTTTTTT.

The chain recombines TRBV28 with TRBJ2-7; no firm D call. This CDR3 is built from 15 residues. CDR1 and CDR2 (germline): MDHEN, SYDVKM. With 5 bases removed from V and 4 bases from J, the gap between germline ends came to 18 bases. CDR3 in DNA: TGTGCCAGCAGTCCAAACTCCCTAGGAGTGTACGAGCAGTACTTC. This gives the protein CASSPNSLGVYEQYF.